The 18 T cell receptor beta chains listed next were all sequenced from one sample in a study of OX40 agonist ivuxolimab in advanced cancers. TCRdb's copy holds only in-frame clones and misses some; the assay was immunoSEQ multiplex PCR. The data hold 55,000 to 70,000 clones, with 80% to 90% observed a single time. This specimen consisted of CD4+ or CD8+ T cells sorted from blood, obtained in a trial of the OX40 agonist ivuxolimab. These receptors all stem from an adult with an advanced solid tumor such as melanoma, head and neck, liver or kidney cancer.

The chain combines TRBV29-1 with TRBJ1-1; no clear D. Looked up from germline, CDR1 is SQVTM and CDR2 is ANQGSEA. With 4 bases removed from V and 1 base from J, the gap between germline ends came to 16 bases. The length of the CDR3 is 15 residues. The CDR3 is CSVAPVSFANTEAFF. In DNA, the CDR3 is TGCAGCGTTGCCCCAGTCTCCTTTGCGAACACTGAAGCTTTCTTT.

This clone was seen just once. The J gene is TRBJ2-7, the V gene TRBV7-2; D not certain. Germline values: CDR1 SGHTA, CDR2 FQGNSA. This CDR3 region has 12 residues. Trimming shortened V by 1 base and J by 3 bases, and 4 bases separated the two germline ends. CDR3 protein: CASSLGSYEQYF. DNA of the CDR3: TGTGCCAGCAGCTTAGGAAGCTACGAGCAGTACTTC. The full variable domain, completed using reference TRBV7-2 and TRBJ2-7, is GAGVSQSPSNKVTEKGKDVELRCDPISGHTALYWYRQSLGQGLEFLIYFQGNSAPDKSGLPSDRFSAERTGGSVSTLTIQRTQQEDSAVYLCASSLGSYEQYFGPGTRLTVT.

The chain has TRBV28 and TRBJ2-1, with TRBD1 matching over 8 bases. Germline CDR1 reads MDHEN; CDR2 reads SYDVKM. CDR3 length: 15 residues. Trimming cost V 1 base and J 5 bases; bases outside gene matches: 4. The CDR3 nucleotides read TGTGCCAGCAGTTTATTCGGACAGGGAAACAATGAGCAGTTCTTC. Translation gives CASSLFGQGNNEQFF. The full variable domain, completed using reference TRBV28 and TRBJ2-1, is DVKVTQSSRYLVKRTGEKVFLECVQDMDHENMFWYRQDPGLGLRLIYFSYDVKMKEKGDIPEGYSVSREKKERFSLILESASTNQTSMYLCASSLFGQGNNEQFFGPGTRLTVL.

CDR3 loop: CSVWTGGLGNTIYF. The CDR3 nucleotides are TGCAGCGTGTGGACAGGGGGCTTAGGAAACACCATATATTTT. The chain carries TRBV29-1 and TRBJ1-3; the match to TRBD1 covers 11 bases. Unmatched junction bases numbered 5, after V lost 6 bases and J lost 4 bases. Germline V gene data show CDR1 as SQVTM and CDR2 as ANQGSEA. The CDR3 runs to 14 residues.

DNA for the CDR3: TGTGCCAGCAGCTTAAGGCGAGGCGGCCCCGGAGAGACCCAGTACTTC. Translated, it gives CASSLRRGGPGETQYF. The J gene is TRBJ2-5, the V gene TRBV11-1; D ambiguous. V shed 2 bases and J shed 4 bases, with 17 bases lying between them. The CDR3 has 16 amino acids. Per germline, CDR1 SGHAT and CDR2 FQDESV (reference sequence).

The chain is built from TRBV19 and TRBJ2-3, with D unresolved. With 1 base removed from V and 2 bases from J, the gap between germline ends came to 10 bases. The CDR3 loop spans 15 amino acids. The germline gives CDR1 LNHDA, CDR2 SQIVND (reference sequence). The CDR3 is CASSIGQTYTDTQYF. CDR3 in DNA: TGTGCCAGTAGTATAGGCCAGACTTACACAGATACGCAGTATTTT. The whole variable domain, filled in from reference TRBV19 and TRBJ2-3, reads DGGITQSPKYLFRKEGQNVTLSCEQNLNHDAMYWYRQDPGQGLRLIYYSQIVNDFQKGDIAEGYSVSREKKESFPLTVTSAQKNPTAFYLCASSIGQTYTDTQYFGPGTRLTVL.

The chain carries TRBV5-4 and TRBJ1-4; 7 bases are shared with TRBD1. Germline V gives CDR1 SGHNT, CDR2 YYREEE (reference sequence). The CDR3 sequence is 15 residues long. The V segment lost 4 bases and the J segment 0 bases; nucleotides outside the gene matches: 3. CDR3 amino acids: CASSRQGPTNEKLFF. The CDR3 bases are TGTGCCAGCAGCCGACAGGGACCAACTAATGAAAAACTGTTTTTT.

The V call is TRBV5-1, the J call TRBJ2-7, with 9 positions matching TRBD1. The length of the CDR3 is 15 residues. Germline CDR1 SGHRS, CDR2 YFSETQ. The J segment lost 3 bases and the V segment lost 5 bases, leaving 9 bases of the junction unmatched. CDR3 residues: CASSSGTGKFYEQYF. For the CDR3, the DNA is TGCGCCAGCAGTTCCGGGACAGGGAAGTTCTACGAGCAGTACTTC.

CDR3 loop: CASSPTGSGEKLFF. The CDR3 coding sequence is TGTGCCAGCTCACCGACAGGTTCCGGTGAAAAACTGTTTTTT. The chain carries TRBV18 and TRBJ1-4, with D possibly being TRBD1 (6 bases). Germline values: CDR1 KGHSH, CDR2 LQKENI. CDR3 size: 14 residues. Between the trimmed V and J ends, which lost 3 bases and 7 bases, there was a span of 12 bases.

This rearrangement joins TRBV14 to TRBJ2-6, with D uncertain. V was trimmed by 4 bases and J by 0 bases, leaving 4 bases between them. CDR3 length: 14 amino acids. The germline gives CDR1 SGHDN, CDR2 FVKESK. CDR3 protein: CASSLSSGANVLTF. In DNA, the CDR3 is TGTGCCAGCAGCCTGAGCTCTGGGGCCAACGTCCTGACTTTC.

The rearrangement joins TRBV29-1 to TRBJ1-1; maybe TRBD1 (5 bases). In germline, CDR1 is SQVTM, CDR2 ANQGSEA. The CDR3 totals 13 residues. Trimming removed 3 bases from V and 12 bases from J, with 20 bases in between. For the CDR3, the DNA is TGCAGCGTTGATTTTCTCGTCGGGGGTGAGACTTTCTTT. Protein sequence: CSVDFLVGGETFF.

J is TRBJ1-5 and V is TRBV6-1; D ambiguous. Between the trimmed V and J ends, which lost 3 bases and 1 base, there was a span of 7 bases. Germline V gene sequence: CDR1 MNHNS, CDR2 SASEGT. The CDR3 has 14 residues. The CDR3 DNA reads TGTGCCAGCAGTGAGCGACAAAGCAATCAGCCCCAGCATTTT. This sequence encodes CASSERQSNQPQHF.

The chain recombines TRBV30 with TRBJ2-2, with no clear D. This CDR3 is 15 amino acids long. The ends were cut back, 0 bases at V and 1 base at J, with 9 bases in the middle. The germline V gene encodes CDR1 GTSNPN and CDR2 SVGIG (reference sequence). CDR3 nucleotides: TGTGCCTGGAGTGTATTGTCAGGGAACACCGGGGAGCTGTTTTTT. Amino acids: CAWSVLSGNTGELFF.

In its sample, this clone was seen a few times. The genes are TRBV10-1 and TRBJ1-5; D possibly corresponds to TRBD1 (5 bases). CDR3 length equals 12 residues. CDR1 WNHNN and CDR2 SYGVQD come from the germline V gene (reference sequence). Trimming left V 4 bases short and J 6 bases short, with 7 bases between. The CDR3 bases are TGCGCCAGCAGTGCGGGGGGTCAGCCCCAGCATTTT. Amino acid sequence: CASSAGGQPQHF.

This sequence joins TRBV5-1 and TRBJ1-1; D is uncertain. Germline CDR1 is SGHRS and CDR2 is YFSETQ. CDR3 length: 15 amino acids. V was pared by 5 bases and J by 3 bases, with 17 bases between. Here the CDR3 DNA reads TGCGCCAGCAGACTGACGGGTCAATCTGACACTGAAGCTTTCTTT. It codes for CASRLTGQSDTEAFF.

The chain employs TRBV5-8 and TRBJ2-7; 9 nucleotides match TRBD2. Germline V gene sequence: CDR1 SGHTS, CDR2 YDEGEE. The CDR3 runs 16 residues. V lost 4 bases to trimming and J lost 0 bases; unmatched junction nucleotides: 8. The chain's CDR3 is CASSTTLAGSSYEQYF. The CDR3 nucleotides are TGTGCCAGCAGCACGACCCTAGCGGGATCCTCCTACGAGCAGTACTTC.

This rearrangement joins TRBV27 to TRBJ2-6; D unresolved. Trimming removed 5 bases from V and 4 bases from J, with 9 bases in between. CDR3 length: 14 amino acids. Germline values: CDR1 MNHEY, CDR2 SMNVEV (reference sequence). CDR3 sequence (DNA): TGTGCCAGCAGTGGTCTGGGGGGGGCCAACGTCCTGACTTTC. It translates to CASSGLGGANVLTF.

This clone appeared once. The chain uses TRBV11-2 and TRBJ2-1; D remains unclear. Deletions cut 0 bases from V and 0 bases from J, with 6 bases between. Looked up from germline, CDR1 is SGHAT and CDR2 is FQNNGV. The length of the CDR3 is 15 residues. CDR3 amino acids: CASSLEVGSYNEQFF. The CDR3 DNA follows: TGTGCCAGCAGCTTAGAAGTTGGCTCCTACAATGAGCAGTTCTTC.